This T cell receptor (beta chain) was profiled in a study of response to subunit inactivated influenza vaccine. Study-wide results and caveats: Authors proposed each seasonal influenza vaccination draws in few new T cells.

Worth noting for this clonotype: Its target is unknown.

TCRdb passed the RT-PCR reads through MiXCR, listing each CDR3 protein once. The sample lists some 500,000 distinct CDR3 sequences; approximately 17% were seen once. There are 14 residues in the CDR3. V lost 1 base, J lost 10 bases, and 11 bases lay in between. The TCR originated in a man aged 50-75 years who received an inactivated influenza vaccine. Source: CD4+ T cells sorted from PBMCs, taken around 25 months after vaccination. The V call is TRBV12-3 or TRBV12-4, the J call TRBJ1-6; the D is unclear. As DNA, the CDR3 is TGTGCCAGCAGTTTAGGCGCAGGCGGGTCACCCCTCCACTTT. Amino acids: CASSLGAGGSPLHF.